A selection of T cell receptor beta chains follows, all from one sample in a study of control samples from healthy donors and cancer patients. Assay: immunoSEQ multiplex PCR; the TCRdb copy retains only in-frame clones and omits some. The sample carries tens of thousands of clones, about 89% recorded once. The specimen was blood. These receptors were taken from a man aged 50-59 years in good health. The CDR3 runs from the conserved cysteine through the conserved F or W. Each record gives: V gene, CDR3 length, clone size, D gene, J gene, CDR3 DNA, CDR3 protein. A D gene is named only where the DNA matches it firmly. Expanded clones get a size class; other rows say once, few or many, or leave the size out.

TRBV6-1,14,-,-,TRBJ2-3,TGTGCCAGCAGTGAAGCGGATTACACAGATACGCAGTATTTT,CASSEADYTDTQYF
TRBV18,12,-,-,TRBJ1-1,TGTGCCAGCTCACCACGGGACACTGAAGCTTTCTTT,CASSPRDTEAFF
TRBV3-1/TRBV3-2,16,-,-,TRBJ1-1,TGTGCCAGCAGCCAAGATCCGTCCAAAGATAACACTGAAGCTTTCTTT,CASSQDPSKDNTEAFF
TRBV2,16,-,TRBD1,TRBJ1-3,TGTGCCAGCACTCAAACAGGGGTTCGTCCTGGAAACACCATATATTTT,CASTQTGVRPGNTIYF
TRBV11-2,13,-,-,TRBJ1-2,TGTGCCAGCACCAGGGGAGCTAACTATGGCTACACCTTC,CASTRGANYGYTF
TRBV6-4,16,-,TRBD1,TRBJ2-6,TGTGCCAGCACGAGGGACAGTGTCTCTGGGGCCAACGTCCTGACTTTC,CASTRDSVSGANVLTF
TRBV5-1,13,-,-,TRBJ2-5,TGCGCCACCGGATCGCAGGGTACAGAGACCCAGTACTTC,CATGSQGTETQYF
TRBV11-3,11,-,-,TRBJ1-4,TGTGCCGAGGGGCATGAGGAAAAACTGTTTTTT,CAEGHEEKLFF
TRBV12-5,13,few,TRBD1,TRBJ2-7,TGTGCTAGTGGTTTGGACAGGGGGTACGAGCAGTACTTC,CASGLDRGYEQYF
TRBV24-1,13,-,TRBD2,TRBJ2-1,TGTGCCACCGCCCTGGGAGGGAGCAATCAGCAGTTCTTC,CATALGGSNQQFF
TRBV29-1,11,-,-,TRBJ1-1,TGCAGCGTTGTAGAGACAGTTGAAGCTTTCTTT,CSVVETVEAFF
TRBV2,12,-,-,TRBJ2-5,TGTGCCAGCAGTGAGAGGGGGGAGACCCAGTACTTC,CASSERGETQYF
TRBV7-2,18,-,TRBD2,TRBJ2-7,TGTGCCAGCAGCTTTATTAGCGGGGGCTGGGGGGACTCCTACGAGCAGTACTTC,CASSFISGGWGDSYEQYF
TRBV7-9,12,-,-,TRBJ1-6,TGTGCCAGCAGCCCCGGCGCCGGGGCCCTCCACTTT,CASSPGAGALHF
TRBV20-1,11,-,-,TRBJ1-2,TGCAGTGCTCGGCGGGACTATGGCTACACCTTC,CSARRDYGYTF
TRBV2,14,-,-,TRBJ1-2,TGTGCCAGTCTCCGAGAGGGTCCTAACTATGGCTACACCTTC,CASLREGPNYGYTF
TRBV4-2,14,-,TRBD1,TRBJ1-2,TGTGCCAGCAGCCGCGACAGGGGCGACTATGGCTACACCTTC,CASSRDRGDYGYTF
TRBV21-1,13,-,-,TRBJ2-1,TGTGCCCGCGCAGGGACTAGATACAATGAGCAGTTCTTC,CARAGTRYNEQFF
TRBV19,15,-,-,TRBJ2-6,TGTGCCAGTATGGACCCGATAAGTGGGGCCAACGTCCTGACTTTC,CASMDPISGANVLTF
TRBV15,14,-,-,TRBJ1-2,TGTGCCACCAGCCGGGGGGCACTAAACTATGGCTACACCTTC,CATSRGALNYGYTF
TRBV7-2,15,-,-,TRBJ1-2,TGTGCCAGCTGGGCCCCCGGAGGGGGTTTCGATGGCTACACCTTC,CASWAPGGGFDGYTF
TRBV14,15,-,-,TRBJ2-5,TGTGCCAGCAGCCAAGTGAACGTGCTCCAAGAGACCCAGTACTTC,CASSQVNVLQETQYF
TRBV7-2,14,-,-,TRBJ1-1,TGTGCCAGCAGCTTGGAGGGCGGTTTGACTGAAGCTTTCTTT,CASSLEGGLTEAFF
TRBV9,15,once,-,TRBJ1-6,TGTGCCAGCAGCACTAACGGGGTCGTGGGCTCACCCCTCCACTTT,CASSTNGVVGSPLHF
TRBV10-1,15,-,-,TRBJ2-5,TGCGCCAGCAGTGATGGGGGGGCTAGGATGGAGACCCAGTACTTC,CASSDGGARMETQYF
TRBV18,13,-,-,TRBJ1-1,TGTGCCAGCTCACCCCTCCTCGACACTGAAGCTTTCTTT,CASSPLLDTEAFF
TRBV5-6,13,-,-,TRBJ1-6,TGTGCCAGCAGCCGTTTAGGGTTCTCACCCCTCCACTTT,CASSRLGFSPLHF
TRBV10-3,17,-,TRBD1,TRBJ1-2,TGTGCCATCAGCCCCTTCGGCAGGGGGAATCCAAACTATGGCTACACCTTC,CAISPFGRGNPNYGYTF
TRBV29-1,15,once,-,TRBJ2-3,TGCAGCGTTGAGGGGGGACAGTCTAGCACAGATACGCAGTATTTT,CSVEGGQSSTDTQYF
TRBV6-2/TRBV6-3,15,once,-,TRBJ2-2,TGTGCCAGCAGTTACTGGGGCAAGAGCACCGGGGAGCTGTTTTTT,CASSYWGKSTGELFF
TRBV7-9,13,-,-,TRBJ1-1,TGTGCCAGCAGCTGGGAGCCGTCCGGGGGAGCTTTCTTT,CASSWEPSGGAFF
TRBV5-3,19,-,-,TRBJ2-2,TGTGCCAGAAGCCCCGGGACTCGGGCTCCCCCCAACGGACACCGGGGAGCTGTTTTT,CARSPGTRAPPNGHRGAVF
TRBV5-1,14,-,TRBD1,TRBJ2-7,TGCGCCAGCAGCTCGGGACAGGGAGCCTACGAGCAGTACTTC,CASSSGQGAYEQYF
TRBV6-6,12,-,-,TRBJ1-2,TGTGCCAGCAGTTACCCAGGGTATGGCTACACCTTC,CASSYPGYGYTF
TRBV2,15,-,TRBD1,TRBJ2-7,TGTGCCAGTATTGACAGGGGGTTGGCCTCCTACGAGCAGTACTTC,CASIDRGLASYEQYF
TRBV7-3,14,-,-,TRBJ1-6,TGTGCCAGCAGCTTGTCCGGGAGGGATTCACCCCTCCACTTT,CASSLSGRDSPLHF
TRBV24-1,14,-,TRBD2,TRBJ2-5,TGTGCCACCAGTGAGGCCGGACTAGTCGCGACCCAGTACTTC,CATSEAGLVATQYF